The 30 T cell receptor beta chains below come from one sample, sequenced in a study of shared clonotypes between healthy human individuals (dated by TCRdb to 2020 to 2021). The library was produced with the immunoSEQ multiplex PCR assay. As stored in TCRdb, this immuneACCESS dataset retains in-frame rearrangements with V and J assigned. A fraction of the clones does not appear; measured against another copy, unresolved V genes explain less than half of the discrepancy, and the remainder lacks a known reason. The sample data list about 680,000 clones, and about two thirds of these were observed just once. The ten largest make up about 2% of the sample. Sequencing was carried out using memory CD4+ T cells sorted from blood. The cell subset or site label for this specimen denotes: CD45RA-negative fraction. The receptors originated from a woman in her 30s in good health.

Only a few counts were recorded for this clone. The chain couples TRBV30 to TRBJ1-5; D not resolved. The CDR3 length is 14 residues. Germline CDR1 and CDR2: GTSNPN and SVGIG (reference sequence). V was cut by 0 bases and J by 3 bases, with 9 bases left in between. CDR3 in amino acids: CAWSVWKNNQPQHF. The CDR3 DNA reads as TGTGCCTGGAGTGTATGGAAGAACAATCAGCCCCAGCATTTT.

The J gene is TRBJ2-1, the V gene TRBV6-5, with D possibly TRBD1 on 6 matching bases. This CDR3 has 13 residues. Trimming shortened V by 6 bases and J by 7 bases, and 13 bases separated the two germline ends. CDR1 and CDR2 from the germline V gene are MNHEY and SVGAGI. The CDR3 loop reads CASRLTGQNEQFF. CDR3 DNA sequence: TGTGCCAGCAGATTGACAGGACAAAATGAGCAGTTCTTC.

This clone was detected only a few times. The V gene is TRBV28, the J gene TRBJ2-3; a possible D gene is TRBD2 (6 bases). Germline V gene data show CDR1 as MDHEN and CDR2 as SYDVKM. The CDR3 extends over 15 amino acids. The V end lost 6 bases, the J end lost 2 bases, and 15 bases lay between the germline ends. The CDR3 loop is CASRSYSGYTDTQYF. The CDR3 nucleotides read TGTGCCAGCAGATCTTATAGCGGATACACAGATACGCAGTATTTT.

This clone has a handful of counts. The chain is built from TRBV5-1 and TRBJ2-3; the match to TRBD2 covers 8 bases. The V segment lost 5 bases and the J segment 0 bases; nucleotides outside the gene matches: 5. The CDR3 has 15 amino acids. Germline CDR1 and CDR2: SGHRS and YFSETQ. The DNA of the CDR3 is TGCGCCAGCAGACTCAGCGGGGGTAGCACAGATACGCAGTATTTT. As protein: CASRLSGGSTDTQYF.

The V call is TRBV6-1, the J call TRBJ2-7; TRBD2 aligns across 13 bases. Germline trimming cut 11 bases from V and 4 bases from J; bases unmatched to any gene: 2. CDR3 length equals 12 residues. Germline CDR1 MNHNS, CDR2 SASEGT. The CDR3 DNA reads as TGTGCCGGGGGACTAGCGGGATACGAGCAGTACTTC. Encoded protein: CAGGLAGYEQYF.

The gene calls are TRBV15 and TRBJ2-1, with 11 bases lining up with TRBD2. Germline CDR1 reads LNHNV; CDR2 reads YYDKDF (reference sequence). There are 15 residues in the CDR3. V was pared by 3 bases and J by 9 bases, with 7 bases of the junction left unmatched. CDR3 protein: CATSSYLAGGIEQFF. The CDR3 bases are TGTGCCACCAGCAGTTACCTAGCGGGAGGTATTGAGCAGTTCTTC.

The chain couples TRBV28 to TRBJ2-7; D might be TRBD1 (6 bases). V shed 5 bases and J shed 3 bases, with 14 bases lying between them. Germline assignment: CDR1 MDHEN and CDR2 SYDVKM. The CDR3 has 14 amino acids. The CDR3 loop is CASSLGALGYEQYF. CDR3 sequence (DNA): TGTGCCAGCAGTCTGGGGGCGTTGGGCTACGAGCAGTACTTC.

V and J are TRBV6-5 and TRBJ2-7, with D tentatively TRBD1 (5 bases). V lost 6 bases to trimming and J lost 0 bases, with 15 bases between them. Per germline, CDR1 MNHEY and CDR2 SVGAGI. The CDR3 totals 15 residues. Written as DNA, the CDR3 is TGTGCCAGCAGGGACGGACAAACGAGCTCCTACGAGCAGTACTTC. This translates into CASRDGQTSSYEQYF.

V usage is TRBV11-2 and J usage is TRBJ1-4; D unresolved. Trimming stripped 0 bases from V and 4 bases from J, with 15 bases between. CDR1 and CDR2 (germline): SGHAT, FQNNGV. There are 17 residues in the CDR3. For the CDR3, the DNA is TGTGCCAGCAGCTTAGACCCAGTGGGCCGGCTTAATGAAAAACTGTTTTTT. This codes for CASSLDPVGRLNEKLFF.

The CDR3 nucleotides read TGTGCCAGTAGTATAGGGACCCGGGCCACAGATACGCAGTATTTT. It translates to CASSIGTRATDTQYF. The chain is built from TRBV19 and TRBJ2-3; no definite D call. V lost 1 base and J 2 bases, leaving 10 bases between the germline ends. Germline CDR1 and CDR2: LNHDA and SQIVND (reference sequence). This CDR3 comprises 15 residues.

The rearrangement links TRBV2 to TRBJ2-2; 7 nucleotides agree with TRBD2. In germline, CDR1 is SNHLY, CDR2 FYNNEI. With V trimmed by 5 bases and J by 5 bases, 2 bases remained unmatched. The CDR3 has 13 residues. CDR3 residues: CASSRGDTGELFF. CDR3 DNA sequence: TGTGCCAGCAGTCGGGGGGATACCGGGGAGCTGTTTTTT.

The chain is built from TRBV5-6 and TRBJ2-3; D remains ambiguous. The V gene lost 3 bases and the J gene lost 5 bases, with 19 bases spanning the gap. From germline, CDR1 is SGHDT and CDR2 YYEEEE. The CDR3 has 16 amino acids. CDR3: CASSSTPRGWQDTQYF. In nucleotides, the CDR3 is TGTGCCAGCAGCTCGACACCTAGAGGTTGGCAAGATACGCAGTATTTT.

The V call is TRBV6-5, the J call TRBJ2-5; D is perhaps TRBD2 (5 bases). From germline, CDR1 is MNHEY and CDR2 SVGAGI. The CDR3 spans 14 residues. Trimming took off 6 bases at V and 5 bases at J, with 16 bases between the two ends. The CDR3 loop reads CASSRSGNVETQYF. CDR3 DNA: TGTGCCAGCAGCCGGTCCGGGAATGTGGAGACCCAGTACTTC.

V gene TRBV27 combines with J gene TRBJ2-3; 9 bases map to TRBD2. V was clipped by 5 bases and J by 4 bases; unmatched bases: 10. This CDR3 has 16 amino acids. Germline lookup yields CDR1 MNHEY and CDR2 SMNVEV (reference sequence). In nucleotides, the CDR3 is TGTGCCAGCAGTCAGGGAATAGCGGGAGTGGCAGATACGCAGTATTTT. The encoded protein is CASSQGIAGVADTQYF.

The rearrangement links TRBV6-4 to TRBJ2-7; 7 positions agree with TRBD1. Germline V lookup: CDR1 MRHNA, CDR2 SNTAGT. The CDR3 covers 15 residues. J gave up 2 bases and V 2 bases, and 6 bases lay outside the gene matches. CDR3 residues: CASSDLRDRAYEQYF. As DNA, the CDR3 is TGTGCCAGCAGTGACCTCCGGGACAGAGCCTACGAGCAGTACTTC.

The J gene is TRBJ2-6, the V gene TRBV5-1; no clear D. The V end was cut by 0 bases, the J end by 4 bases, with 14 bases between. This CDR3 contains 17 residues. CDR1 SGHRS and CDR2 YFSETQ come from the germline V gene. The CDR3 nucleotides read TGCGCCAGCAGCTTGGATGCTTCGCAAGGGGGGGCCAACGTCCTGACTTTC. Translating gives CASSLDASQGGANVLTF. Looking up the rest from reference TRBV5-1 and TRBJ2-6 gives the full variable domain: KAGVTQTPRYLIKTRGQQVTLSCSPISGHRSVSWYQQTPGQGLQFLFEYFSETQRNKGNFPGRFSGRQFSNSRSEMNVSTLELGDSALYLCASSLDASQGGANVLTFGAGSRLTVL.

The V call is TRBV5-1, the J call TRBJ2-5, with 7 bases matching TRBD1. Germline-derived CDR1 and CDR2 are SGHRS and YFSETQ. The CDR3 is 12 residues long. V was pared by 0 bases and J by 13 bases, with 6 bases of the junction left unmatched. The CDR3 coding sequence is TGCGCCAGCAGCTTGGGACAGGGCCCGGGGTACTTC. Encoded protein: CASSLGQGPGYF.

The rearrangement links TRBV27 to TRBJ1-4, with 9 bases matching TRBD1. The germline V gene has CDR1 MNHEY and CDR2 SMNVEV (reference sequence). The CDR3 is 16 residues long. The V and J ends lost 4 bases and 0 bases, in that order; junction bases with no gene match: 3. CDR3 nucleotide sequence: TGTGCCAGCAGTTGGGGACAGGGCCCAACTAATGAAAAACTGTTTTTT. This sequence encodes CASSWGQGPTNEKLFF.

The V gene is TRBV7-9, the J gene TRBJ1-1; D call uncertain. CDR1 is SEHNR, CDR2 FQNEAQ, per germline (reference sequence). The length of the CDR3 is 14 residues. The ends were cut back, 3 bases at V and 1 base at J, with 9 bases in the middle. The CDR3 sequence is CASSLRAENTEAFF. CDR3 DNA: TGTGCCAGCAGCTTGAGGGCCGAGAACACTGAAGCTTTCTTT. The full variable domain, in which reference TRBV7-9 and TRBJ1-1 provide the parts outside the CDR3, is DTGVSQNPRHKITKRGQNVTFRCDPISEHNRLYWYRQTLGQGPEFLTYFQNEAQLEKSRLLSDRFSAERPKGSFSTLEIQRTEQGDSAMYLCASSLRAENTEAFFGQGTRLTVV.

J is TRBJ2-2 and V is TRBV18; 10 bases are shared with TRBD1. The germline V gene encodes CDR1 KGHSH and CDR2 LQKENI. This CDR3 has 16 amino acids. The J segment lost 5 bases and the V segment lost 2 bases, leaving 5 bases of the junction unmatched. The CDR3 loop is CASSPGDRGNTGELFF. The CDR3 bases are TGTGCCAGCTCACCAGGGGACAGGGGAAATACCGGGGAGCTGTTTTTT. The complete variable domain, with remaining parts taken from reference TRBV18 and TRBJ2-2, reads NAGVMQNPRHLVRRRGQEARLRCSPMKGHSHVYWYRQLPEEGLKFMVYLQKENIIDESGMPKERFSAEFPKEGPSILRIQQVVRGDSAAYFCASSPGDRGNTGELFFGEGSRLTVL.

The genes are TRBV27 and TRBJ2-3, with TRBD1 matching 8 bases. The CDR3 covers 16 residues. The germline gives CDR1 MNHEY, CDR2 SMNVEV (reference sequence). With V trimmed by 2 bases and J by 5 bases, 9 bases remained unmatched. CDR3 region: CASSLRSQGAGDTQYF. The CDR3 DNA reads as TGTGCCAGCAGTTTAAGGTCGCAGGGGGCTGGAGATACGCAGTATTTT.

This clone was seen a single time. The chain recombines TRBV7-3 with TRBJ2-1; perhaps TRBD2 as D (6 bases). V was clipped by 5 bases and J by 5 bases, with 10 bases between them. This CDR3 has 13 residues. Germline assignment: CDR1 SGHTA and CDR2 FQGTGA. The chain's CDR3 is CASSTQRDNEQFF. In DNA form, the CDR3 reads TGTGCCAGCAGCACGCAGCGGGACAATGAGCAGTTCTTC.

This clone was recorded only once. V gene TRBV19 combines with J gene TRBJ2-2; perhaps TRBD1 as D (6 bases). V was cut by 2 bases and J by 2 bases, with 9 bases left in between. The CDR3 is 15 residues long. Germline V CDR1 and CDR2: LNHDA, SQIVND (reference sequence). In DNA, the CDR3 is TGTGCCAGTAGTATATCAGGGGCCAACACCGGGGAGCTGTTTTTT. This sequence encodes CASSISGANTGELFF.

CDR3 protein: CASSRSLTNEKLFF. The DNA of the CDR3 is TGTGCCAGCAGTCGCAGTCTAACTAATGAAAAACTGTTTTTT. The chain employs TRBV2 and TRBJ1-4; D gene ambiguous. V shed 5 bases and J shed 1 base, with 8 bases lying between them. CDR1 is SNHLY and CDR2 is FYNNEI in the germline V gene. CDR3 length: 14 residues.

The chain carries TRBV2 and TRBJ1-5, with a possible D match to TRBD1 (6 bases). The V and J ends lost 6 bases and 3 bases respectively, with 12 bases between them. Germline V gene lookup returns CDR1 SNHLY and CDR2 FYNNEI. The CDR3 covers 14 residues. The CDR3 DNA follows: TGTGCCAGCAGCGAACAGGGAAACAATCAGCCCCAGCATTTT. This sequence encodes CASSEQGNNQPQHF.

The chain employs TRBV19 and TRBJ2-7, with TRBD1 matching over 8 bases. V was clipped by 4 bases and J by 6 bases; unmatched bases: 11. CDR1 and CDR2 from the germline V gene are LNHDA and SQIVND (reference sequence). The CDR3 runs 15 residues. CDR3 nucleotide sequence: TGTGCCAGTAGTACGACAGGGGCCGGCGGCCTCGAGCAGTACTTC. This gives the protein CASSTTGAGGLEQYF.

The chain is built from TRBV7-9 and TRBJ2-1, with 12 bases fitting TRBD2. CDR1 and CDR2 from the germline V gene are SEHNR and FQNEAQ (reference sequence). The junction had 18 bases not matched to a gene; V was cut back by 5 bases and J by 7 bases. This CDR3 is built from 19 residues. The CDR3 spells CASSMTGKLAGGGVNEQFF. DNA for the CDR3: TGTGCCAGCAGCATGACAGGGAAACTAGCGGGAGGAGGGGTGAATGAGCAGTTCTTC. The full variable domain, in which reference TRBV7-9 and TRBJ2-1 provide the parts outside the CDR3, is DTGVSQNPRHKITKRGQNVTFRCDPISEHNRLYWYRQTLGQGPEFLTYFQNEAQLEKSRLLSDRFSAERPKGSFSTLEIQRTEQGDSAMYLCASSMTGKLAGGGVNEQFFGPGTRLTVL.

The chain employs TRBV6-6 and TRBJ2-1; D gene ambiguous. The CDR3 sequence is 12 residues long. Germline values: CDR1 MNHNY, CDR2 SVGAGI (reference sequence). Trimming left V 5 bases short and J 10 bases short, with 12 bases between. The CDR3 DNA reads as TGTGCCAGCAGTCCCCAAGAGGAAGAGCAGTTCTTC. Its translation: CASSPQEEEQFF.

The chain combines TRBV11-3 with TRBJ2-5; no firm D call. CDR1 and CDR2 (germline): SGHNT, YENEEA. Trimming removed 4 bases at V and 4 bases at J, with 7 bases between. This CDR3 comprises 12 residues. The chain's CDR3 is CASSSDSETQYF. The CDR3 coding sequence is TGTGCCAGCAGCTCCGACTCAGAGACCCAGTACTTC.

This clone was seen just once. The chain is built from TRBV7-8 and TRBJ1-5, with unresolved D. The CDR3 length is 16 residues. Trimming stripped 0 bases from V and 3 bases from J, with 12 bases between. Germline values: CDR1 SGHVS, CDR2 FQNEAQ. The CDR3 reads CASSLAWWAANQPQHF. CDR3 nucleotides: TGTGCCAGCAGCTTAGCGTGGTGGGCAGCCAATCAGCCCCAGCATTTT.